Presented here are 7 T cell receptor beta chains from one specimen sequenced in a study of PD-1 and CTLA-4 blockade in melanoma. Sequencing was performed with immunoSEQ multiplex PCR; in TCRdb, only in-frame clones are kept and a portion is missing. The repertoire holds fewer than 35,000 clones, with about 87% as singletons. This specimen consisted of CD8+ T cells from peripheral blood, obtained from a patient given anti-PD-1 treatment. These TCRs come from a human donor with melanoma.

This clone was seen just once. V and J are TRBV19 and TRBJ2-4, with D possibly TRBD2 on 6 matching bases. CDR3 length: 14 amino acids. V lost 8 bases, J lost 3 bases, and 14 bases lay in between. Germline loops: CDR1 LNHDA, CDR2 SQIVND (reference sequence). CDR3: CASEAGYGKNIQYF. CDR3 DNA sequence: TGTGCCAGTGAGGCGGGGTACGGCAAAAACATTCAGTACTTC.

This clone came up a few times. J is TRBJ1-5 and V is TRBV19, with D possibly being TRBD1 (5 bases). Trimming took 5 bases from V and 2 from J, leaving 13 bases between them. The CDR3 is made up of 15 amino acids. CDR1 and CDR2 from the germline V gene are LNHDA and SQIVND (reference sequence). The CDR3 is CASSPWGGGNQPQHF. DNA for the CDR3: TGTGCCAGTAGTCCCTGGGGGGGAGGCAATCAGCCCCAGCATTTT.

CDR3 in DNA: TGTGCCAGCAGCCAGTCCCGGGACAGGGGGCGGGGAAACACCATATATTTT. It encodes CASSQSRDRGRGNTIYF. This rearrangement joins TRBV3-1 (or the pseudogene TRBV3-2) to TRBJ1-3; the match to TRBD1 covers 12 bases. This CDR3 has 17 residues. V gave up 3 bases and J gave up 4 bases; unmatched junction bases: 7. Germline CDR1 is LGHDT and CDR2 is YNNKEL (reference sequence).

V gene TRBV21-1 combines with J gene TRBJ1-1. TRBV21-1 is a pseudogene locus. CDR3 length: 14 amino acids. The CDR3 sequence: CASMYGIRNTEAFF. CDR3 DNA sequence: TGTGCCAGCATGTATGGGATCCGGAATACTGAAGCTTTCTTT.

The chain is built from TRBV6-5 and TRBJ2-7; D not certain. V was cut by 4 bases and J by 0 bases, with 7 bases left in between. CDR3 length equals 13 residues. Looked up from germline, CDR1 is MNHEY and CDR2 is SVGAGI. CDR3 amino acids: CASSSRSSYEQYF. CDR3 bases: TGTGCCAGCAGTTCCAGGAGCTCCTACGAGCAGTACTTC.

The chain combines TRBV9 with TRBJ1-1; D remains unclear. The CDR3 extends over 12 amino acids. V was clipped by 4 bases and J by 4 bases, with 8 bases between them. Per the germline V gene, CDR1 is SGDLS and CDR2 is YYNGEE. CDR3 DNA sequence: TGTGCCAGCAGCTCCGGAGCCACTGAAGCTTTCTTT. Translating it yields CASSSGATEAFF. The full variable domain, its missing parts supplied by reference TRBV9 and TRBJ1-1, is DSGVTQTPKHLITATGQRVTLRCSPRSGDLSVYWYQQSLDQGLQFLIQYYNGEERAKGNILERFSAQQFPDLHSELNLSSLELGDSALYFCASSSGATEAFFGQGTRLTVV.

This chain connects TRBV11-3 to TRBJ2-1; TRBD2 matches 7 bases. Losses at the gene ends were 6 bases for V and 5 bases for J; bases not matched to a gene: 4. The CDR3 covers 13 residues. Germline loops: CDR1 SGHNT, CDR2 YENEEA. DNA of the CDR3: TGTGCCAGCAGTTGGGGGGGTAACAATGAGCAGTTCTTC. This sequence encodes CASSWGGNNEQFF.